The rows below give T cell receptor beta chains drawn from one sample of a study of response to subunit inactivated influenza vaccine. TCRdb processed the RT-PCR reads anew with MiXCR; each CDR3 protein has one entry. The sample includes about 480,000 distinct CDR3 sequences, approximately 11% of them seen just once. This material consisted of PBMCs from blood, taken roughly 45 days after vaccination. These receptors came from a man over 45 who received an inactivated influenza vaccine. Both conserved end residues are part of each CDR3. Fields, in order: V gene, D gene, clone size, J gene, CDR3 DNA, CDR3 protein. The D gene is left open where the match is weak. Only part of the rows carry a size: once, few, many, or a class if the clone is expanded.

>TRBV2|.|.|TRBJ2-1
TGTGCCACCGTTGAGGGGACAAACTACAATGAGCAGTTCTTC
CATVEGTNYNEQFF
>TRBV6-1|.|few|TRBJ2-7
TGTGCCAGCACCCCCGGGACTCCCTACGAGCAGTACTTC
CASTPGTPYEQYF
>TRBV12-3/TRBV12-4|.|few|TRBJ2-7
TGTGCCAGCAGTTTGGGACCGACCCACGAGCAGTACTTC
CASSLGPTHEQYF
>TRBV27|TRBD2|many|TRBJ2-1
TGTGCCAGCAGTCCATTGGGCGGGAGCTCCTACAATGAGCAGTTCTTC
CASSPLGGSSYNEQFF
>TRBV7-9|.|.|TRBJ2-3
TGTGCCAGTGAACCCCAGGGGACGCAGTATTTT
CASEPQGTQYF
>TRBV7-9|.|few|TRBJ2-3
TGTGCCAGCAGCGACCCACCTAGGGGGTCTAGCACAGATACGCAGTATTTT
CASSDPPRGSSTDTQYF
>TRBV12-3/TRBV12-4|.|.|TRBJ1-5
TGTGCCAGCAGTTTAGGGGGTCCCCCCCATCAGCCCCAGCATTTT
CASSLGGPPHQPQHF
>TRBV4-2|.|.|TRBJ2-2
TGTGCCAGCAGCCACTGGCGCGGGGAAGACACCGGGGAGCTGTTTTTT
CASSHWRGEDTGELFF
>TRBV6-2/TRBV6-3|.|few|TRBJ1-1
TGTGCCAGCAGTTACGGAAGGAGCACTGAAGCTTTCTTT
CASSYGRSTEAFF
>TRBV12-3/TRBV12-4|TRBD1|once|TRBJ2-1
TGTGCCAGCAGTACTCCCGGGACAGCTAGCTCCTACAATGAGCAGTTCTTC
CASSTPGTASSYNEQFF
>TRBV20-1|.|many|TRBJ2-3
TGCAGTGCTAGAGGCCGACAGGAGCTGGATACGCAGTATTTT
CSARGRQELDTQYF
>TRBV10-3|.|few|TRBJ1-1
TGTGCCATCAGTGTGGCAGGGGCGAACACTGAAGCTTTCTTT
CAISVAGANTEAFF
>TRBV7-2|.|.|TRBJ1-1
TGTGCCAGCAGCTTAGTAGCCAGGGGAACTGAAGCTTTCTTT
CASSLVARGTEAFF
>TRBV12-3/TRBV12-4|TRBD1|.|TRBJ2-3
TGTGCCAGCAGTATACGGACAGGGCCAGATACGCAGTATTTT
CASSIRTGPDTQYF
>TRBV11-2|TRBD1|.|TRBJ1-6
TGTGCCAGCAGCGCTGGGACAGGGTCTAAGGGGTCACCCCTCCACTTT
CASSAGTGSKGSPLHF
>TRBV20-1|.|few|TRBJ1-5
TGCAGTGCTAAGGTACCCAACAATCAGCCCCAGCATTTT
CSAKVPNNQPQHF
>TRBV12-3/TRBV12-4|TRBD2|many|TRBJ2-1
TGTGCCAGCAAGCTAGCGGGGGGGACCTACAATGAGCAGTTCTTC
CASKLAGGTYNEQFF